Listed below are T cell receptor beta chains from one sample, sequenced in a study of human T cells and chemical hapten exposure. TCRdb used MiXCR to reprocess the RACE reads, holding one entry per CDR3 protein. The sample yields about 110,000 distinct CDR3 sequences, 30% to 35% seen once. Sample: whole blood, taken in connection with sensitization to the hapten diphenylcyclopropenone (DPC). All receptors derive from a middle-aged man with alopecia areata. Some clones in this sample may be carry-over from other donors' samples. Both conserved end residues are part of each CDR3. The D gene is left open where the match is weak. The listing skips clone size in some rows; elsewhere it reads once, few, many or a size class.

V	size	J	length	D	CDR3	DNA
TRBV6-2/TRBV6-3	NA	TRBJ2-3	15	NA	CASSYPGLSKVTQYF	TGTGCCAGCAGCTACCCGGGACTGAGCAAAGTTACGCAGTATTTT
TRBV7-2	few	TRBJ1-5	15	NA	CASSLEADGNQPQHF	TGTGCCAGCAGCTTAGAGGCGGACGGCAATCAGCCCCAGCATTTT
TRBV7-2	NA	TRBJ1-5	15	TRBD1	CASSLGGQGVQPQHF	TGTGCCAGCAGCTTAGGGGGACAGGGGGTTCAGCCCCAGCATTTT
TRBV7-3	NA	TRBJ2-6	12	NA	CASSFGANVLTF	TGTGCCAGCAGCTTTGGGGCCAACGTCCTGACTTTC
TRBV7-9	NA	TRBJ2-3	15	NA	CASSSIWVSADTQYF	TGTGCCAGCAGCTCCATTTGGGTTTCCGCAGATACGCAGTATTTT
TRBV27	once	TRBJ1-4	15	NA	CASMVTGWVNEKLFF	TGTGCCAGCATGGTGACAGGATGGGTTAATGAAAAACTGTTTTTT
TRBV7-6	NA	TRBJ2-3	13	NA	CASSLAHADTQYF	TGTGCCAGCAGCTTAGCGCACGCAGATACGCAGTATTTT
TRBV5-1	few	TRBJ2-5	15	TRBD2	CASSLPSGRGETQYF	TGCGCCAGCAGCTTACCTAGCGGGAGAGGTGAGACCCAGTACTTC
TRBV6-2/TRBV6-3	NA	TRBJ1-2	16	NA	CASSYSTGSRSYGYTF	TGTGCCAGCAGTTACTCTACGGGATCCCGTAGCTATGGCTACACCTTC
TRBV11-1	NA	TRBJ2-1	14	TRBD1	CASSRGDRGIEQFF	TGTGCCAGCAGCCGAGGGGACAGGGGCATTGAGCAGTTCTTC
TRBV6-2/TRBV6-3	NA	TRBJ2-2	16	NA	CASSPTMGLGTGELFF	TGTGCCAGCAGTCCAACCATGGGCCTAGGGACCGGGGAGCTGTTTTTT
TRBV3-1	NA	TRBJ2-2	21	TRBD2	CASSQGHPGTSGRVKTGELFF	TGTGCCAGCAGCCAAGGCCACCCCGGGACTAGCGGGAGAGTAAAGACCGGGGAGCTGTTTTTT
TRBV4-1	few	TRBJ2-1	12	NA	CASESVYNEQFF	TGCGCCAGCGAGTCAGTATACAATGAGCAGTTCTTC
TRBV27	many	TRBJ2-7	16	NA	CASSPDSGLGYYEQYF	TGTGCCAGCAGCCCAGACTCGGGACTGGGCTATTACGAGCAGTACTTC
TRBV20-1	NA	TRBJ2-6	17	TRBD1	CSAPGGQGFPGANVLTF	TGCAGTGCTCCCGGCGGACAGGGCTTCCCTGGGGCCAACGTCCTGACTTTC
TRBV30	NA	TRBJ2-3	12	NA	CAWSVLRDTQYF	TGTGCCTGGAGTGTACTACGCGATACGCAGTATTTT
TRBV7-3	NA	TRBJ2-5	13	NA	CASSSRNGETQYF	TGTGCCAGCAGCTCTCGGAATGGAGAGACCCAGTACTTC
TRBV12-5	few	TRBJ1-1	13	NA	CAWGNWGGTEAFF	TGTGCCTGGGGGAACTGGGGAGGGACTGAAGCTTTCTTT
TRBV13	NA	TRBJ2-1	15	TRBD2	CASSQREVPYNEQFF	TGTGCCAGCAGCCAGCGGGAGGTCCCCTACAATGAGCAGTTCTTC
TRBV10-3	NA	TRBJ2-3	15	NA	CAISESGGNTDTQYF	TGTGCCATCAGTGAGTCCGGCGGGAACACAGATACGCAGTATTTT
TRBV6-6	NA	TRBJ2-7	17	NA	CASSYSNEPPGNYEQYF	TGTGCCAGCAGTTACTCTAACGAGCCCCCCGGGAACTACGAGCAGTACTTC
TRBV4-2	many	TRBJ2-5	16	NA	CASSQEGAGLQETQYF	TGTGCCAGCAGCCAAGAAGGCGCGGGTCTCCAAGAGACCCAGTACTTC
TRBV10-3	NA	TRBJ2-3	15	NA	CAISPREGPTDTQYF	TGTGCCATCAGTCCTAGAGAAGGGCCAACAGATACGCAGTATTTT
TRBV7-2	NA	TRBJ1-2	14	NA	CASSLGFEAFGYTF	TGTGCCAGCAGCTTAGGGTTTGAAGCCTTTGGCTACACCTTC
TRBV20-1	NA	TRBJ2-1	17	TRBD2	CSARTMLASGRYNEQFF	TGCAGTGCTAGGACCATGTTGGCTAGCGGGAGGTACAATGAGCAGTTCTTC
TRBV9	NA	TRBJ2-3	14	NA	CASSVATRRDTQYF	TGTGCCAGCAGCGTAGCTACTCGCCGAGATACGCAGTATTTT
TRBV29-1	many	TRBJ2-3	12	NA	CSGADSTDTQYF	TGCAGCGGGGCGGACAGCACAGATACGCAGTATTTT
TRBV3-1	NA	TRBJ1-5	17	TRBD1	CASSLGMGQGASQPQHF	TGTGCCAGCAGCCTAGGCATGGGACAGGGGGCCAGTCAGCCCCAGCATTTT
TRBV6-5	NA	TRBJ2-2	14	NA	CASRNTRNTGELFF	TGTGCCAGCAGAAATACTAGGAACACCGGGGAGCTGTTTTTT
TRBV5-4	NA	TRBJ2-1	16	TRBD2	CASSLVGTSGSNEQFF	TGTGCCAGCAGCTTGGTAGGGACTAGCGGGAGCAATGAGCAGTTCTTC